The 16 T cell receptor beta chains listed next were all sequenced from one sample in a study of T-cell reconstitution after alpha-beta-depleted transplantation in children. It was with unique molecular identifiers that the TCRbeta library was prepared. TCRdb re-called the PCR reads with MiXCR, one entry per CDR3 protein. This table holds nearly 350,000 distinct CDR3 sequences, around 15% found once. The material sequenced was PBMCs, mostly from graft donor cells, taken 360 days after TCRalphabeta/CD19-depleted stem cell transplant. Every receptor here comes from a male patient aged 2 to 10 who had a stem cell transplant for acute lymphoblastic leukemia, so the T cells may come from the graft donor.

The sample holds a few counts of this clonotype. This chain links TRBV29-1 with TRBJ2-7; possibly TRBD2 for D (6 bases). Trimming pared 0 bases from V and 9 bases from J, leaving 12 bases between. This CDR3 spans 12 amino acids. Germline V gives CDR1 SQVTM, CDR2 ANQGSEA. The CDR3 sequence is CSVEDRQTRQYF. In DNA form, the CDR3 reads TGCAGCGTTGAAGATCGACAGACTAGGCAGTACTTC.

In this sample, this clonotype turned up a few times. V is TRBV11-1 and J is TRBJ1-6; 8 nucleotides match TRBD1. V shed 5 bases and J 7 bases; nucleotides not matched to a gene: 16. Germline V gene sequence: CDR1 SGHAT, CDR2 FQDESV (reference sequence). The CDR3 is 18 residues long. Written as DNA, the CDR3 is TGTGCCAGCAGCGACGACGGGACAGGCTACAGCCAGAATTCACCCCTCCACTTT. Translated, it gives CASSDDGTGYSQNSPLHF.

The chain joins TRBV12-3 or TRBV12-4 to TRBJ2-2, with 7 bases aligning to TRBD2. CDR3 length equals 15 residues. Trimming removed 4 bases from V and 6 bases from J; junction bases left unmatched: 8. The CDR3 sequence is CASSSVTSFPGELFF. Written as DNA, the CDR3 is TGTGCCAGCAGTTCAGTGACTAGCTTCCCCGGGGAGCTGTTTTTT.

This chain joins TRBV15 and TRBJ1-2; no clear D gene. Germline CDR1 and CDR2: LNHNV and YYDKDF (reference sequence). Trimming shortened V by 0 bases and J by 3 bases, and 5 bases separated the two germline ends. The CDR3 covers 13 residues. The CDR3 is CATSRDPHYGYTF. The CDR3 region has the DNA TGTGCCACCAGCAGAGACCCACACTATGGCTACACCTTC.

This clonotype came up once. The gene calls are TRBV10-3 and TRBJ2-7; TRBD2 might be the D (6 bases). This CDR3 comprises 15 residues. Trimming shortened V by 0 bases and J by 0 bases, and 9 bases separated the two germline ends. The germline V gene has CDR1 ENHRY and CDR2 SYGVKD. The CDR3 DNA sequence: TGTGCCATCAGTGAGTCGTCGGGAGCCTCCTACGAGCAGTACTTC. Translating gives CAISESSGASYEQYF.

The CDR3 spells CASSQAAPGLGSREQFF. CDR3 coding DNA: TGTGCCAGCAGCCAAGCGGCACCGGGACTAGGCTCTCGGGAGCAGTTCTTC. The V call is TRBV4-2, the J call TRBJ2-1; 8 positions agree with TRBD2. Trimming cost V 1 base and J 10 bases; bases outside gene matches: 15. Germline V gene lookup returns CDR1 LGHNA and CDR2 YNFKEQ. The CDR3 contains 17 residues.

The V and J genes are TRBV7-9 and TRBJ2-1, with D tentatively TRBD2 (5 bases). V lost 5 bases, J lost 6 bases, and 14 bases lay in between. The CDR3 spans 14 residues. The germline V gene encodes CDR1 SEHNR and CDR2 FQNEAQ (reference sequence). The CDR3 sequence is CASSHTRLGNEQFF. The CDR3 region has the DNA TGTGCCAGCAGCCATACTAGACTCGGCAATGAGCAGTTCTTC. The full variable domain, completed using reference TRBV7-9 and TRBJ2-1, is DTGVSQNPRHKITKRGQNVTFRCDPISEHNRLYWYRQTLGQGPEFLTYFQNEAQLEKSRLLSDRFSAERPKGSFSTLEIQRTEQGDSAMYLCASSHTRLGNEQFFGPGTRLTVL.

This clonotype was detected only once. The V call is TRBV7-3, the J call TRBJ1-1, with no clear D. Germline-derived CDR1 and CDR2 are SGHTA and FQGTGA. The CDR3 length is 13 residues. The germline V and J ends were trimmed by 2 bases and 9 bases, with 13 bases remaining between them. The CDR3 loop reads CASSLFEDGKAFF. In DNA form, the CDR3 reads TGTGCCAGCAGCTTATTCGAAGACGGTAAAGCTTTCTTT.

This clonotype has only a few counts. The genes are TRBV4-2 and TRBJ2-5; D gene ambiguous. The length of the CDR3 is 13 residues. The germline V gene encodes CDR1 LGHNA and CDR2 YNFKEQ. V was clipped by 1 base and J by 3 bases, with 6 bases between them. The CDR3 region is CASSQVGKETQYF. CDR3 in DNA: TGTGCCAGCAGCCAAGTTGGAAAAGAGACCCAGTACTTC.

V and J are TRBV19 and TRBJ2-3, with 11 bases aligning to TRBD2. Germline V gene sequence: CDR1 LNHDA, CDR2 SQIVND (reference sequence). The V segment lost 0 bases and the J segment 0 bases; nucleotides outside the gene matches: 5. The CDR3 covers 18 residues. The CDR3 DNA reads TGTGCCAGTAGTATAGATCCGGGACTAGCGGCCAGCACAGATACGCAGTATTTT. This gives the protein CASSIDPGLAASTDTQYF.

This clonotype showed up many times. The chain combines TRBV7-9 with TRBJ1-1, with D tentatively TRBD1 (5 bases). The CDR3 has 12 amino acids. V dropped 4 bases and J dropped 5 bases, with 8 bases sitting between them. CDR1 is SEHNR, CDR2 FQNEAQ, per germline (reference sequence). The CDR3, as DNA: TGTGCCAGCAGCTACGGGGGAACTGAAGCTTTCTTT. Protein product: CASSYGGTEAFF.

This clonotype was counted at least ten times. This sequence joins TRBV5-1 and TRBJ2-1, with 10 bases aligning to TRBD2. With 4 bases clipped from V and 6 bases from J, the junction kept 4 bases outside the gene matches. Germline lookup yields CDR1 SGHRS and CDR2 YFSETQ. CDR3 size: 14 residues. The CDR3 DNA is TGCGCCAGCAGCCAATGGACTAGCGGCAATGAGCAGTTCTTC. Protein product: CASSQWTSGNEQFF.

The genes are TRBV5-1 and TRBJ2-2, with 8 bases matching TRBD1. The V and J ends lost 2 bases and 4 bases, in that order; junction bases with no gene match: 7. This CDR3 is 16 amino acids long. Germline V CDR1 and CDR2: SGHRS, YFSETQ. The CDR3 spells CASSFDRGLVTGELFF. The CDR3 region has the DNA TGCGCCAGCAGCTTCGACAGGGGTCTAGTCACCGGGGAGCTGTTTTTT.

This clonotype has a handful of counts. The chain joins TRBV4-3 to TRBJ2-2, with 7 bases aligning to TRBD2. Germline CDR1 reads LGHNA; CDR2 reads YSLEER. The V gene end was trimmed by 3 bases and the J gene end by 7 bases; junction bases not matched to a gene: 11. CDR3 length equals 16 residues. The CDR3 spells CASSHSTSSLYGELFF. The CDR3, as DNA: TGCGCCAGCAGCCATTCGACTAGCAGTCTCTACGGGGAGCTGTTTTTT.

This clonotype appeared many times. The chain recombines TRBV25-1 with TRBJ2-7, with 7 nucleotides matching TRBD1. Trimming at V came to 8 bases and at J to 5 bases, leaving 9 bases not matched to a gene. The CDR3 covers 13 residues. The germline V gene encodes CDR1 MGHDK and CDR2 SYGVNS. The CDR3: CASHRQGENEQYF. CDR3 nucleotide sequence: TGTGCCAGCCACCGACAGGGAGAGAACGAGCAGTACTTC.

This chain's CDR3 is CASSPEPSLLNEQFF. The CDR3 nucleotides are TGTGCCAGCAGTCCCGAACCGTCCCTGCTCAATGAGCAGTTCTTC. V and J are TRBV12-3 or TRBV12-4 and TRBJ2-1; D not certain. Trimming pared 5 bases from V and 6 bases from J, leaving 17 bases between. The CDR3 sequence is 15 residues long.